This T cell receptor beta chain is from a study of CD4 T cells in relation to SARS-CoV-2 and coronaviruses. Study summary: After roughly 11 days of antigen culture, PBMC TCR beta CDR3s were sequenced.

The ends were cut back, 3 bases at V and 4 bases at J, with 9 bases in the middle. The CDR3 has 13 amino acids. The germline V gene has CDR1 LGHDT and CDR2 YNNKEL (reference sequence). Using immunoSEQ multiplex PCR, the repertoire was profiled, and TCRdb retains in-frame clones only, with some absent. This repertoire shows about 26,000 clones, about 77% found once; its top ten account for about 18%. As for this clone: The antigen is unknown.

CD4+ T cells from unexposed donors were obtained before the COVID-19 pandemic (2011-2018). CD4+ T cells were isolated from the cells after around 10 days of culture. The specimen was CD4+ T cells from PBMCs, cultured in vitro. This sequence joins TRBV3-1 (or the pseudogene TRBV3-2) and TRBJ1-2; D may be TRBD1 (5 bases). The origin of this receptor is a human donor in good health. In DNA, the CDR3 is TGTGCCAGCAGCCAGGGGGGAGGCTATGGCTACACCTTC. Translation: CASSQGGGYGYTF.